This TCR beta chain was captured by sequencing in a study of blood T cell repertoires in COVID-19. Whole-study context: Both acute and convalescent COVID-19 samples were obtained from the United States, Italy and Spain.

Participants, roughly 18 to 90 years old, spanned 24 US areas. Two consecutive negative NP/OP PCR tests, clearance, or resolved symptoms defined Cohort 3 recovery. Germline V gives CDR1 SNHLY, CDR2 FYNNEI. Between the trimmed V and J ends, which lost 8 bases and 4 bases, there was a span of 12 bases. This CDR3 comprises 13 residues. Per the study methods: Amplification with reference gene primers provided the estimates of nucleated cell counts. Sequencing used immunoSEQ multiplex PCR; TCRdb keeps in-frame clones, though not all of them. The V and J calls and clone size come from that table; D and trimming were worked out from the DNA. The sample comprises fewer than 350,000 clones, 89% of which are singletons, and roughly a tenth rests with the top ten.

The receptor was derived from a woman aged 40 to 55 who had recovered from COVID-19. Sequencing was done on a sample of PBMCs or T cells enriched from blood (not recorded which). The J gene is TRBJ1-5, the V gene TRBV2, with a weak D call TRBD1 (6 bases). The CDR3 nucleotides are TGTGCCAGCGAGGGGGGGCTAAATCAGCCCCAGCATTTT. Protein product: CASEGGLNQPQHF. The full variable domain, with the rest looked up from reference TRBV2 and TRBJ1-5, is EPEVTQTPSHQVTQMGQEVILRCVPISNHLYFYWYRQILGQKVEFLVSFYNNEISEKSEIFDDQFSVERPDGSNFTLKIRSTKLEDSAMYFCASEGGLNQPQHFGDGTRLSIL.